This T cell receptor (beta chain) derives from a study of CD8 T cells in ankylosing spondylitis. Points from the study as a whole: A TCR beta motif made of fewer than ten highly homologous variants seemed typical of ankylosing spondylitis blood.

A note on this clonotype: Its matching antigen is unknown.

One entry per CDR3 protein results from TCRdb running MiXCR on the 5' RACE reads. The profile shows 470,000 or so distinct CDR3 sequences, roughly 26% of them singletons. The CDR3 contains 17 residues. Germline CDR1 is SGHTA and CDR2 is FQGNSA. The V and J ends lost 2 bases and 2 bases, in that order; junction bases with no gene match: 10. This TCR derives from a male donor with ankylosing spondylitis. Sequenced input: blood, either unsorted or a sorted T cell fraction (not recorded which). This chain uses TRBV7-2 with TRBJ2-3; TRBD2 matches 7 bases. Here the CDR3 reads CASSLRRQRGSTDTQYF. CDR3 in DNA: TGTGCCAGCAGCTTAAGGAGGCAGCGGGGATCCACAGATACGCAGTATTTT.